One and the same sample provided the 10 T cell receptor beta chains below, sequenced in a study of beta chain bispecific antibodies for T cell cancers. These receptors are not linked to any known antigen. Blood mononuclear cells were expanded for 3 days using either OKT3 anti-CD3 antibody or CD3/CD28 beads. General study results and limits: Most targeted TRBV signal came from the leukemia cell line cells, not normal T cells. Versus anti-CD19, anti-TRBV12 exposure cut the TRBV12-3 share of TRBV signal by under 99%.

TCRdb itself ran the 5' RACE reads through MiXCR, one entry per CDR3 protein. The sample records 20,000 to 25,000 distinct CDR3 sequences, approximately 2% being singletons. This specimen was healthy donor T cells cultured with leukemia cells, taken from a culture containing a bispecific antibody targeting TCR Vbeta12. Receptors were obtained from a human donor in good health. Some clones in this sample may be carry-over from other donors' samples.

This clonotype has ten or more counts. The chain couples TRBV30 to TRBJ2-7; the D is unclear. CDR3 length equals 14 residues. The germline V gene has CDR1 GTSNPN and CDR2 SVGIG (reference sequence). With 0 bases removed from V and 0 bases from J, the gap between germline ends came to 9 bases. For the CDR3, the DNA is TGTGCCTGGAGTGTGGAGTCAGTCTCCTACGAGCAGTACTTC. Its translation: CAWSVESVSYEQYF.

Ten or more counts support this clonotype. The V and J genes are TRBV6-6 and TRBJ2-6; D might be TRBD1 (6 bases). V was shortened by 5 bases and J by 0 bases, with 14 bases between the two germline ends. From germline, CDR1 is MNHNY and CDR2 SVGAGI (reference sequence). This CDR3 is 17 amino acids long. DNA of the CDR3: TGTGCCAGCAGTCGAGCGACAGGCTTCTCTGGGGCCAACGTCCTGACTTTC. Translation gives CASSRATGFSGANVLTF.

This clonotype has a count of ten or more. The V and J genes are TRBV20-1 and TRBJ2-1; no clear D. The germline V and J ends were trimmed by 0 bases and 3 bases, with 9 bases remaining between them. Germline CDR1 reads DFQATT; CDR2 reads SNEGSKA (reference sequence). The CDR3 is 14 residues long. The CDR3 DNA is TGCAGTGCTAGAGATAGGGATCTCTACAATGAGCAGTTCTTC. Protein: CSARDRDLYNEQFF.

The sample holds many counts of this clonotype. The chain uses TRBV7-9 and TRBJ2-5; 8 nucleotides align to TRBD1. V lost 1 base and J lost 0; bases outside the gene matches: 7. This CDR3 is built from 17 residues. Germline assignment: CDR1 SEHNR and CDR2 FQNEAQ (reference sequence). The CDR3 DNA is TGTGCCAGCAGCTTAGAAACAGGGGGTGCGTACCAAGAGACCCAGTACTTC. It encodes CASSLETGGAYQETQYF.

The rearrangement links TRBV12-3 or TRBV12-4 to TRBJ1-2; 10 bases map to TRBD1. The CDR3 runs 15 residues. J lost 4 bases, V lost 4 bases, and 6 bases had no gene match. The CDR3 DNA follows: TGTGCCAGCAGTTCACCGGGACAGGGGCGCTATGGCTACACCTTC. It encodes CASSSPGQGRYGYTF.

As concerns this clonotype: Given a much more abundant clone one base away, this may be a read error. The chain joins TRBV20-1 to TRBJ1-4, with D tentatively TRBD1 (6 bases). In germline, CDR1 is DFQATT, CDR2 SNEGSKA (reference sequence). Trimming took 5 bases from V and 5 from J, leaving 18 bases between them. This CDR3 has 15 residues. This CDR3 is CSAVSPGTRNEKLFF. The CDR3 bases are TGCAGTGCTGTCTCACCGGGGACAAGAAATGAAAAACTGTTTTTT.

This clonotype was seen repeatedly, ten times or more. This chain joins TRBV12-2 and TRBJ2-2; the table's D call, TRBD1, was not checked against the DNA. TRBV12-2 is noted as a pseudogene. The CDR3 has 15 amino acids. The CDR3 nucleotides are TGTGCAAGTCGCTTAGCGGCAGGGTGGAGCGGGGAGCTGTTTTTT. This gives the protein CASRLAAGWSGELFF.

This sequence joins TRBV7-3 and TRBJ2-6; D ambiguous. Trimming took off 5 bases at V and 2 bases at J, with 22 bases between the two ends. From germline, CDR1 is SGHTA and CDR2 FQGTGA. The CDR3 is 19 residues long. Here the CDR3 reads CASSPTVLDVRTGANVLTF. The CDR3 nucleotides read TGTGCCAGCAGCCCCACCGTCTTGGACGTCCGAACTGGGGCCAACGTCCTGACTTTC.

This clonotype has just a few counts. This chain connects TRBV4-1 to TRBJ2-7; the D gene is possibly TRBD2 (6 bases). Deletions cut 3 bases from V and 1 base from J, with 16 bases between. This CDR3 is 16 amino acids long. Looked up from germline, CDR1 is MGHRA and CDR2 is YSYEKL. CDR3 bases: TGCGCCAGCAGCCAGAATTTAGCGGATCCGTCCTACGAGCAGTACTTC. It codes for CASSQNLADPSYEQYF.

This clonotype is classed as medium-sized (0.01 to 0.1%). This chain links TRBV5-1 with TRBJ2-7, with D possibly matching TRBD2 (5 bases). This CDR3 has 14 residues. Trimming took 5 bases from V and 3 from J, leaving 15 bases between them. CDR1 is SGHRS, CDR2 YFSETQ, per germline. The CDR3 nucleotides are TGCGCCAGCAGATCGGGGTCTTATAGCTACGAGCAGTACTTC. Amino acid sequence: CASRSGSYSYEQYF.